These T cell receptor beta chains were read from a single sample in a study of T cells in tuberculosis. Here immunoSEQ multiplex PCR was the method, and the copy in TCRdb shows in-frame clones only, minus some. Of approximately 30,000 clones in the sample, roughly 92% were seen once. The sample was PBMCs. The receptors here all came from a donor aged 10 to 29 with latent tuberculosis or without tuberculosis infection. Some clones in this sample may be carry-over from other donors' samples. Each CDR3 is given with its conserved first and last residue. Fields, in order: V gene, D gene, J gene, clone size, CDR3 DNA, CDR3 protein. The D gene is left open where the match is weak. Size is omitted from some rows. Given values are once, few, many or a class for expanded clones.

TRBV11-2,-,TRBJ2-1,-,TGTGCCAGCAGCTTAGCGTGGCGGAGTGACAATGAGCAGTTCTTC,CASSLAWRSDNEQFF
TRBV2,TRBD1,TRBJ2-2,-,TGTGCCAGCACCACAGACAGGGTAAACACCGGGGAGCTGTTTTTT,CASTTDRVNTGELFF
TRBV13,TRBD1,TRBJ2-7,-,TGTGCCAGCAGCTCTAAGGACAGGGACTACGAGCAGTACTTC,CASSSKDRDYEQYF
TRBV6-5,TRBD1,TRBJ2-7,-,TGTGCCAGCAGTCGACAGGGCGAGCAGTACTTC,CASSRQGEQYF
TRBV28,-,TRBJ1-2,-,TGTGCCACCAATTCGCCAGGTTCCCTTAACTATGGCTACACCTTC,CATNSPGSLNYGYTF
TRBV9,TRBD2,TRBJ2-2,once,TGTGCCAGCCGAGCGGGGGCTGGGGCCGGGGAGCTGTTTTTT,CASRAGAGAGELFF
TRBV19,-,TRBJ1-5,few,TGTGCCAGTCTGGGGGGGCGCAAGGGCAATCAGCCCCAGCATTTT,CASLGGRKGNQPQHF
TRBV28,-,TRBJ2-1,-,TGTGCCAGCAGTTCCGGACTCGTCTACAATGAGCAGTTCTTC,CASSSGLVYNEQFF
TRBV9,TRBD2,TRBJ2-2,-,TGTGCCAGCAGCGTAGGAGCTAGCGGGGGGAACACCGGGGAGCTGTTTTTT,CASSVGASGGNTGELFF
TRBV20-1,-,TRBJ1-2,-,TGCAGTGCTAGCTCGGATGGCTACACCTTC,CSASSDGYTF
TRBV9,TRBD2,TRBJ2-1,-,TGTGCCAGCAGCCGTCCTAGCGGCTCCTACAATGAGCAGTTCTTC,CASSRPSGSYNEQFF
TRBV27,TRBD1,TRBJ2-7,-,TGTGCCAGCAGTTTGGGACAGGGCGCCCACGAGCAGTACTTC,CASSLGQGAHEQYF
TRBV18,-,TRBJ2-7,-,TGTGCCAGCTCACCAGGGGGCGGCTACGAGCAGTACTTC,CASSPGGGYEQYF
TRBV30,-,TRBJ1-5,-,TGTGCCTGGAAGGGGGAAGGGAGCAATCAGCCCCAGCATTTT,CAWKGEGSNQPQHF
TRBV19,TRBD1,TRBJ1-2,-,TGTGCCAGTAGTATACCCCCGACAGGGAACGGCTACACCTTC,CASSIPPTGNGYTF
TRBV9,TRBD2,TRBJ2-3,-,TGTGCCAGCAGCGATAGTAGCGGGGGCACAGATACGCAGTATTTT,CASSDSSGGTDTQYF
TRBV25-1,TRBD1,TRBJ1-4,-,TGTGCCAGCAGTTCACGGGACAGGACCTATGAAAAACTGTTTTTT,CASSSRDRTYEKLFF
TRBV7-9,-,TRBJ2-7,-,TGTGCCAGCACTGGAGACTCCTACGAGCAGTACTTC,CASTGDSYEQYF
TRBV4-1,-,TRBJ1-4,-,TGCGCCAGCAGCCAAGAATTGTCCGGTACTAATGAAAAACTGTTTTTT,CASSQELSGTNEKLFF
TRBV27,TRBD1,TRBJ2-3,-,TGTGCCAGCAGTTTATCTGGGACAGGGGCGTTAAGTGGGGGCACAGATACGCAGTATTTT,CASSLSGTGALSGGTDTQYF
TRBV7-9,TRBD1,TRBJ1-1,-,TGTGCCAGCAGCTTAGAAAAGGGGGCCGAGTTAACGGACACTGAAGCTTTCTTT,CASSLEKGAELTDTEAFF
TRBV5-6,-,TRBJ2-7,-,TGTGCCAGCAGGGGGCGGTCCGGATCCTACGAGCAGTACTTC,CASRGRSGSYEQYF
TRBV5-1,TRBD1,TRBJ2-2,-,TGCGCCAGCAGCTCCGGACAGGGTCCGAACACCGGGGAGCTGTTTTTT,CASSSGQGPNTGELFF
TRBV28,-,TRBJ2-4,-,TGTGCCAGCAGCCCTCTTGGACTAGCCAAAAACATTCAGTACTTC,CASSPLGLAKNIQYF
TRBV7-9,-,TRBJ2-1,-,TGTGCCAGCAGCTTAGTCGAGGAGCAGTTCTTC,CASSLVEEQFF
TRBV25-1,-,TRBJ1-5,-,TGTGCCAGCAGTGGTATGGCAGGGGGCAATCAGCCCCAGCATTTT,CASSGMAGGNQPQHF
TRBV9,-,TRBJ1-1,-,TGTGCCAGCAGCGTAGGCGTCACGAACACTGAAGCTTTCTTT,CASSVGVTNTEAFF
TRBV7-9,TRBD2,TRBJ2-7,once,TGTGCCAGCAGCCCTAGCGGATTACTTTCCTACGAGCAGTACTTC,CASSPSGLLSYEQYF
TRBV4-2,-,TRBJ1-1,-,TGTGCCAGCAGCCGGGCGGACTTGAACACTGAAGCTTTCTTT,CASSRADLNTEAFF
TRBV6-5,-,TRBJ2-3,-,TGTGCCACCGTACGCAGGGGCACAGATACGCAGTATTTT,CATVRRGTDTQYF
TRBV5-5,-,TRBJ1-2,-,TGTGCCAGCAGCTTGGTGGACTTCTATGGCTACACCTTC,CASSLVDFYGYTF
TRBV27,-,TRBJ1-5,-,TGTGCCAGCAGTCCCGTCGATCAGCCCCAGCATTTT,CASSPVDQPQHF
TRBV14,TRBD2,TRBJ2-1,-,TGTGCCAGCAGCCACGCGACTAGCGGGAGGCTGAATGAGCAGTTCTTC,CASSHATSGRLNEQFF
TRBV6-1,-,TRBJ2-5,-,TGTGCCAGCAGTGATTTATTAGTCCAAGAGACCCAGTACTTC,CASSDLLVQETQYF
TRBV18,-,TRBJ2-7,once,TGTGCCAGCTCACCCGACAGCGCCTACGAGCAGTACTTC,CASSPDSAYEQYF
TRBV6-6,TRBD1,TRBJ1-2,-,TGTGCCAGCTACCACCGGGACAGGGTCAACTATGGCTACACCTTC,CASYHRDRVNYGYTF
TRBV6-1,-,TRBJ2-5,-,TGTGCCAGCATATTACAGGGCCGGGAGACCCAGTACTTC,CASILQGRETQYF
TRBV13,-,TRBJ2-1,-,TGTGCCAGCAGCTTAGCCCCGACGGGTGAGCAGTTCTTC,CASSLAPTGEQFF
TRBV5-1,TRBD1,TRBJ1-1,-,TGCGCCAGCAGCTTGGGACAGGGTGGAGGAACTGAAGCTTTCTTT,CASSLGQGGGTEAFF
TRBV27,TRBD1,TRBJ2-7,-,TGTGCCAGCCTACAACAGGGGGCGGGCGAGCAGTACTTC,CASLQQGAGEQYF
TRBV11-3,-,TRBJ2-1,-,TGTGCCAGCAGCTTAGACTCACAGGGTAGCAATGAGCAGTTCTTC,CASSLDSQGSNEQFF
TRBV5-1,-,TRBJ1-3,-,TGCGCCAGCAGCCCGGACAGTGGAAACACCATATATTTT,CASSPDSGNTIYF